The T cell receptor (beta chain) under discussion was sequenced for a study of cytomegalovirus exposure and HLA in healthy donors. Germline CDR1 is SGHNT and CDR2 is YYREEE (reference sequence). CDR3 length: 14 amino acids. V dropped 4 bases and J dropped 1 base, with 10 bases sitting between them. In the case of this clone: Its antigen is unknown.

The donors were members of the roughly 120-subject validation cohort (separate from the roughly 670-subject first cohort). The assay was immunoSEQ multiplex PCR, and TCRdb's table has in-frame clones only and misses some. The table has about 280,000 clones, around 89% seen once. Study-level findings and limits: A few CMV-associated chains were confirmed in vitro to be specific for CMV antigens.

The material sequenced was PBMCs. The origin of this receptor is a woman aged 18 to 35 in good health and CMV-seronegative. This rearrangement joins TRBV5-4 to TRBJ2-3; possibly TRBD1 for D (5 bases). The CDR3: CASSPQTGTDTQYF. Written as DNA, the CDR3 is TGTGCCAGCAGCCCCCAGACAGGCACAGATACGCAGTATTTT.